This entry features one T cell receptor (beta chain) sequence. No antigen is known for it. The record originates from a study of PD-1 blockade in classical Hodgkin lymphoma. Trimming cost V 0 bases and J 5 bases, with 16 bases left between them. Germline values: CDR1 MRHNA, CDR2 SNTAGT. This CDR3 contains 17 residues. All patients experienced relapse after autologous stem cell transplantation, and brentuximab vedotin exposure was variable. The table came from immunoSEQ multiplex PCR; TCRdb's copy has only in-frame clones and leaves some out. Of about 100,000 clones listed, 85% to 90% are singletons. Points from the study as a whole: What caused the repertoire differences, perhaps disease activity or prior therapy, remains undefined. Baseline TCR diversity was reportedly lower in newly diagnosed patients than healthy donors. Initiation of nivolumab under 1 year after ASCT led to exclusion of patients.

This specimen consisted of peripheral blood mononuclear cells (PBMCs), obtained before the second cycle of nivolumab. The sequence was obtained from a human donor with classical Hodgkin lymphoma. This chain joins TRBV6-4 and TRBJ2-2; perhaps D is TRBD1 or TRBD2 (5 bases each). CDR3 sequence reads: CASSDSGRRRGTGELFF. DNA for the CDR3: TGTGCCAGCAGTGACTCGGGACGGCGAAGGGGTACCGGGGAGCTGTTTTTT.